Only a few counts were recorded for the clone carrying this TCR beta chain. Methods used by the authors: Amplified reference gene primers provided the basis for estimating nucleated cell counts. Data came from immunoSEQ multiplex PCR; TCRdb stores just in-frame clones and leaves some out. V, J and clone size are those of that table, while D and trimming were read from the DNA. The sample has some 250,000 clones; around 89% are singletons. Living in about two dozen US areas, the participants were between 18 and 89 years of age. Participant-given clinical history determined each cohort assignment. What the recovered Cohort 3 donors had was two negative PCRs, clearance, or symptom resolution. This CDR3 has 14 amino acids. Looked up from germline, CDR1 is KGHSH and CDR2 is LQKENI. The V end was cut by 3 bases, the J end by 4 bases, with 10 bases between. The record originates from a study of blood T cell repertoires in COVID-19.

This chain links TRBV18 with TRBJ1-5; no definite D call. Sequencing was done on a sample of PBMCs or T cells enriched from blood (not recorded which). The clonotype comes from a man aged 35 to 55 who had recovered from COVID-19. The DNA of the CDR3 is TGTGCCAGCTCACCGGCAACAGATAATCAGCCCCAGCATTTT. Amino acid sequence: CASSPATDNQPQHF.